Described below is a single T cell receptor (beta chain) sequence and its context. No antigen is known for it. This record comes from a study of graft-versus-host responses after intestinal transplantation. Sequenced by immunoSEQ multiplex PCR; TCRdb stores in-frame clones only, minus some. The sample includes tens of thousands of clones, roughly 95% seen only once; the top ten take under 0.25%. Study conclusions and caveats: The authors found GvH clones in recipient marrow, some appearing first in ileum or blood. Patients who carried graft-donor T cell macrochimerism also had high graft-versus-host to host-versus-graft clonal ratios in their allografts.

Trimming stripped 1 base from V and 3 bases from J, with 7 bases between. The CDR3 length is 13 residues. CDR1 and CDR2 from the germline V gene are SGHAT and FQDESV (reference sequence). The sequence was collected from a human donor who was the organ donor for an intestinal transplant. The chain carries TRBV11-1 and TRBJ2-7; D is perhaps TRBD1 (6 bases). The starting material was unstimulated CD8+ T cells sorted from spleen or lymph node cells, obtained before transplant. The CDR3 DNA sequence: TGTGCCAGCAGCTTAGGCAGGGGCTACGAGCAGTACTTC. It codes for CASSLGRGYEQYF. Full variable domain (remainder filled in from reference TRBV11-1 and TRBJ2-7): EAEVAQSPRYKITEKSQAVAFWCDPISGHATLYWYRQILGQGPELLVQFQDESVVDDSQLPKDRFSAERLKGVDSTLKIQPAELGDSAMYLCASSLGRGYEQYFGPGTRLTVT.